Reported below is one T cell receptor beta chain. Repertoires were generated with immunoSEQ multiplex PCR, while TCRdb's copy carries only in-frame clones and drops some. The sample yields about 68,000 clones, 90% seen once. This sample was included in a study of T cell changes during pregnancy in multiple sclerosis. With V trimmed by 2 bases and J by 3 bases, 2 bases remained unmatched. This CDR3 region has 13 residues. CDR1 and CDR2 from the germline V gene are GTSNPN and SVGIG (reference sequence). The sequenced sample was peripheral blood, obtained in the third trimester of pregnancy. The V call is TRBV30, the J call TRBJ1-2; 8 bases line up with TRBD1. The source of this sequence is a female donor with multiple sclerosis, enrolled in a pregnancy study. DNA of the CDR3: TGTGCCTGGAGTCCGACAGGGGACTATGGCTACACCTTC. Its protein is CAWSPTGDYGYTF.